The rows below give T cell receptor beta chains drawn from one sample of a study of T-cell reconstitution after alpha-beta-depleted transplantation in children. TCRdb passed the PCR reads through MiXCR, listing each CDR3 protein once. The data show some 530,000 distinct CDR3 sequences, around an eighth seen once. This specimen was PBMCs from the stem cell graft donor, taken from the stem cell graft. The receptors were gathered from a human donor who donated a stem cell graft to a child with combined immunodeficiency. CDR3s include the opening cysteine and the closing phenylalanine or tryptophan. Fields, in order: J gene, V gene, CDR3 protein.

TRBJ2-7 | TRBV19 | CASSDPGQVPYEQYF
TRBJ1-5 | TRBV6-2/TRBV6-3 | CASRRDGNQPQHF
TRBJ2-1 | TRBV6-2/TRBV6-3 | CASSYRWDAIIGEQFF
TRBJ2-7 | TRBV7-2 | CASRSSYEQYF
TRBJ1-6 | TRBV30 | CAWSVSGGSPLHF
TRBJ2-2 | TRBV12-3/TRBV12-4 | CASSFLPTDLWELFF
TRBJ2-5 | TRBV7-2 | CASSLAWDKETQYF
TRBJ2-3 | TRBV4-2 | CASSPCDRGPTDTQYF
TRBJ2-7 | TRBV5-5 | CASSWDRDNYEQYF
TRBJ2-4 | TRBV7-8 | CASSSGGDRVIF
TRBJ2-3 | TRBV20-1 | CSAGGAGVTDTQYF
TRBJ2-1 | TRBV24-1 | CATSDLRQGYGNEQFF
TRBJ2-7 | TRBV20-1 | CSARDGGGARYEQYF
TRBJ2-2 | TRBV6-1 | CASRLRLDGSGELFF
TRBJ2-5 | TRBV20-1 | CSASYLTRQTQYF
TRBJ2-1 | TRBV7-2 | CASSLTSAPYSYNEQFF
TRBJ2-1 | TRBV9 | CASSVGGVEQFF
TRBJ1-1 | TRBV7-8 | CASSLEQGYTEAFF
TRBJ2-7 | TRBV20-1 | CSANIPGRTPEQYF
TRBJ1-2 | TRBV12-3/TRBV12-4 | CASSFDGTINGYTF
TRBJ2-7 | TRBV27 | CATSYAAGGIVEQYF
TRBJ2-6 | TRBV6-4 | CASSGDRAGANVLTF
TRBJ2-3 | TRBV5-1 | CASSTRGPTTDTQYF
TRBJ1-1 | TRBV29-1 | CSVDNQNEAFF
TRBJ2-1 | TRBV5-1 | CASSIQPNYNEQFF
TRBJ1-6 | TRBV20-1 | CSARDQSSPLHF
TRBJ2-3 | TRBV20-1 | CSARGTFTDTQYF
TRBJ1-2 | TRBV6-2/TRBV6-3 | CASSRFGTGYGYTF
TRBJ2-7 | TRBV12-3/TRBV12-4 | CASSLGTSGRVYEQYF
TRBJ2-2 | TRBV6-5 | CASSYPGSGTGELFF
TRBJ2-7 | TRBV12-3/TRBV12-4 | CASSPTGFYYEQYF
TRBJ1-2 | TRBV12-3/TRBV12-4 | CASSPGLNYGYTF
TRBJ2-3 | TRBV10-2 | CASSDQGAGPDTQYF
TRBJ2-2 | TRBV25-1 | CASSEGGGTSGRWHGELFF
TRBJ2-3 | TRBV30 | CAWSVGLNTDTQYF
TRBJ1-1 | TRBV7-8 | CASGSTEAFF
TRBJ1-3 | TRBV7-9 | CASSLGAGNTIYF
TRBJ2-3 | TRBV6-5 | CASSPLPGLGYF
TRBJ2-5 | TRBV6-5 | CASSYTSGETQYF
TRBJ1-1 | TRBV19 | CASQAIWGMDTEAFF
TRBJ2-2 | TRBV12-3/TRBV12-4 | CASRRTEGSGELFF
TRBJ2-4 | TRBV20-1 | CSASGAKNIQYF
TRBJ2-7 | TRBV10-3 | CAIRAGTSGTAGGEQYF
TRBJ2-1 | TRBV4-3 | CASSQVPPGTYTYNEQFF
TRBJ2-1 | TRBV18 | CASSLRQEQFF
TRBJ2-7 | TRBV18 | CASSAAGTGAYEQYF
TRBJ2-3 | TRBV4-3 | CASSPTVVIAWEDTQYF
TRBJ2-1 | TRBV28 | CASSRTGDFYNEQFF
TRBJ2-1 | TRBV20-1 | CSARGGGGNNEQFF
TRBJ1-1 | TRBV10-3 | CAISERQGNTEAFF
TRBJ2-1 | TRBV20-1 | CSALTLSGKISYNEQFF
TRBJ2-2 | TRBV30 | CAWSGQGRTGELFF
TRBJ2-7 | TRBV29-1 | CSVGASGSYEQYF
TRBJ1-5 | TRBV27 | CASSLSGQGNQPQHF
TRBJ2-7 | TRBV29-1 | CSGTRREAPYEQYF
TRBJ2-4 | TRBV6-5 | CASSYLGQGGAKNIQYF
TRBJ2-1 | TRBV12-3/TRBV12-4 | CASRGHEQFF
TRBJ2-1 | TRBV30 | CAWSGDNGLAGAHNEQFF
TRBJ2-7 | TRBV12-3/TRBV12-4 | CASSLLVVGEQYF
TRBJ2-7 | TRBV29-1 | CSVEFVVGPTYEQYF